A single sample gave rise to the 10 T cell receptor beta chains below, sequenced in a study of T cell clones after liver transplantation. The protocol was immunoSEQ multiplex PCR, while the TCRdb copy is restricted to in-frame clones and leaves out a portion. The sample consists of some 75,000 clones, about four fifths of them appearing once. The sequencing here drew on CD4+ T cells from blood, taken before liver transplant. The receptors come from a human donor who received a liver transplant.

The rearrangement joins TRBV28 to TRBJ1-5, with D hard to call. V was trimmed by 6 bases and J by 8 bases, leaving 14 bases between them. The CDR3 has 13 amino acids. The V gene's germline CDR1 is MDHEN and CDR2 SYDVKM. CDR3 residues: CASRGIFVEPQHF. CDR3 bases: TGTGCCAGCAGGGGAATTTTTGTAGAGCCCCAGCATTTT.

The J gene is TRBJ2-5, the V gene TRBV10-3; no reliable D call. V lost 4 bases to trimming and J lost 7 bases, with 16 bases between them. The germline gives CDR1 ENHRY, CDR2 SYGVKD. The CDR3 loop spans 14 amino acids. Here the CDR3 reads CAISAGDTPGTQYF. The DNA of the CDR3 is TGTGCCATCAGTGCGGGCGACACCCCGGGGACCCAGTACTTC.

This clone was observed a handful of times. The chain has TRBV5-1 and TRBJ1-4; maybe TRBD1 (6 bases). V shed 4 bases and J shed 5 bases, with 12 bases lying between them. The CDR3 has 14 amino acids. Germline CDR1 is SGHRS and CDR2 is YFSETQ. Here the CDR3 reads CASSLRGGNEKLFF. As DNA, the CDR3 is TGCGCCAGCAGCCTGAGGGGGGGAAATGAAAAACTGTTTTTT.

V usage is TRBV5-1 and J usage is TRBJ1-5, with 12 bases that match TRBD1. The V gene's germline CDR1 is SGHRS and CDR2 YFSETQ. Unmatched junction bases numbered 7, after V lost 4 bases and J lost 2 bases. The CDR3 totals 17 residues. CDR3 DNA: TGCGCCAGCAGCCTAGGGACAGGGGGCGGTGGCAATCAGCCCCAGCATTTT. Encoded protein: CASSLGTGGGGNQPQHF.

The rearrangement joins TRBV5-1 to TRBJ1-2, with TRBD1 matching 8 bases. The junction had 1 base not matched to a gene; V was cut back by 1 base and J by 2 bases. This CDR3 has 14 amino acids. CDR1 is SGHRS, CDR2 YFSETQ, per germline. The CDR3 bases are TGCGCCAGCAGCTTGTACAGGGGGAACTATGGCTACACCTTC. It encodes CASSLYRGNYGYTF.

The V gene is TRBV7-9, the J gene TRBJ1-2; tentative D call: TRBD1 (5 bases). The CDR3 has 11 residues. The germline gives CDR1 SEHNR, CDR2 FQNEAQ (reference sequence). V lost 9 bases and J lost 6, with 11 bases in between. CDR3 residues: CASRVGDGYTF. CDR3 in DNA: TGTGCCAGTAGGGTGGGGGATGGCTACACCTTC.

The chain links TRBV19 to TRBJ2-5; a weak D match, TRBD1 (6 bases). CDR1 LNHDA and CDR2 SQIVND come from the germline V gene (reference sequence). The CDR3 length is 16 residues. V was shortened by 5 bases and J by 1 base, with 17 bases between the two germline ends. The CDR3 bases are TGTGCCAGTAGTCCGGGCGTTGGGACACCCCAAGAGACCCAGTACTTC. This translates into CASSPGVGTPQETQYF.

The chain recombines TRBV7-2 with TRBJ2-7, with a possible D match to TRBD2 (6 bases). CDR3 length: 14 residues. CDR1 and CDR2 (germline): SGHTA, FQGNSA. The ends were cut back, 4 bases at V and 4 bases at J, with 14 bases in the middle. CDR3 DNA: TGTGCCAGCAGCTGGGCGGGGAGGAGGTACGAGCAGTACTTC. Its translation: CASSWAGRRYEQYF.

J is TRBJ2-1 and V is TRBV5-1, with a weak D call TRBD1 (5 bases). The CDR3 sequence is 15 residues long. V was pared by 4 bases and J by 9 bases, with 20 bases between. CDR1 and CDR2 (germline): SGHRS, YFSETQ. The CDR3 reads CASSDSEPYYSEQFF. CDR3 DNA sequence: TGCGCCAGCAGCGACAGCGAGCCTTACTACTCTGAGCAGTTCTTC.

The chain carries TRBV7-9 and TRBJ1-1; tentative D call: TRBD1 (5 bases). Germline CDR1 SEHNR, CDR2 FQNEAQ (reference sequence). The CDR3 runs 13 residues. V dropped 4 bases and J dropped 3 bases, with 9 bases sitting between them. CDR3 coding DNA: TGTGCCAGCAGCTACAGGTCGGACACTGAAGCTTTCTTT. As protein: CASSYRSDTEAFF.